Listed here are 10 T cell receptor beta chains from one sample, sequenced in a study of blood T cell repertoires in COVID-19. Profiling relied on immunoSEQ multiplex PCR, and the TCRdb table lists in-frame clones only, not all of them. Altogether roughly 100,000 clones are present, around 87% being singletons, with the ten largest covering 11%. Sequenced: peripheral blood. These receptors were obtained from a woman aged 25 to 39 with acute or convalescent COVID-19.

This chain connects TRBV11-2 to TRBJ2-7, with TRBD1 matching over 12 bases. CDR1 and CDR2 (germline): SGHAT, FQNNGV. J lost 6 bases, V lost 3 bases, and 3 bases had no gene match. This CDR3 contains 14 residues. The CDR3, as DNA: TGTGCCAGCAGCTTGGGGACAGGGGGCCGCGAGCAGTACTTC. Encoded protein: CASSLGTGGREQYF.

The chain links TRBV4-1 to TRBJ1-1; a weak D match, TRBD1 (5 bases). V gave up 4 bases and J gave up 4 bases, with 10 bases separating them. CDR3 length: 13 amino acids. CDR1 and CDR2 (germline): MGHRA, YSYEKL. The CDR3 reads CASSLRGGTEAFF. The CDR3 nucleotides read TGCGCCAGCAGCCTTCGGGGGGGCACTGAAGCTTTCTTT.

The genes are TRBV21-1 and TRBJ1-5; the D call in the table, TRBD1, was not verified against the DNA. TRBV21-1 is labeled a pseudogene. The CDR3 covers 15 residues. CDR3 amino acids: CASSGPGHSNQPQHF. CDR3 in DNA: TGTGCCAGCAGCGGGCCAGGACATAGCAATCAGCCCCAGCATTTT.

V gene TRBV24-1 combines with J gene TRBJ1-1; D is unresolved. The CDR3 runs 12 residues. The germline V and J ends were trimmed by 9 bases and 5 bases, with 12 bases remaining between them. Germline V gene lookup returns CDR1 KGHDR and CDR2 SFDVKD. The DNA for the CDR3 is TGTGCCACCGCGGGTGGAGGGACTGAAGCTTTCTTT. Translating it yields CATAGGGTEAFF.

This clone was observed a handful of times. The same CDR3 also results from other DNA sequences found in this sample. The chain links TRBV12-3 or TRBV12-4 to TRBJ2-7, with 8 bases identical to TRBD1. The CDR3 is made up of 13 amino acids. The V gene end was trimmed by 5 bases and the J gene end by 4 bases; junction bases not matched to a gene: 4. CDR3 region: CASSRNRGYEQYF. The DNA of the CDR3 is TGTGCCAGCAGTAGAAACAGGGGGTACGAGCAGTACTTC.

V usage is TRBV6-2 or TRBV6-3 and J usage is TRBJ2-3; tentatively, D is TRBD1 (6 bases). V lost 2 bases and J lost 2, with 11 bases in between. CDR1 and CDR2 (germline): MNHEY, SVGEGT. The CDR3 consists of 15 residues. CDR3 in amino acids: CASSYAGQPTDTQYF. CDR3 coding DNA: TGTGCCAGCAGTTACGCCGGACAGCCCACAGATACGCAGTATTTT.

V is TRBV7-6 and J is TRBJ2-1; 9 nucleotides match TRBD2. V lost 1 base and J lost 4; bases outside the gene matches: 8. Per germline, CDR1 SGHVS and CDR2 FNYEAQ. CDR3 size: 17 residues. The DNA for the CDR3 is TGTGCCAGCAGCTTAGGGGGGAGCGGGGGGTCTTACAATGAGCAGTTCTTC. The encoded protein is CASSLGGSGGSYNEQFF.

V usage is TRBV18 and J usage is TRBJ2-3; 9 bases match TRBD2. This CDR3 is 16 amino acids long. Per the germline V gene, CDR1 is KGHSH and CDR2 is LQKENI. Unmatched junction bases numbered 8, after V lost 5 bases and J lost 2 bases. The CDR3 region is CASSSAGGRVTDTQYF. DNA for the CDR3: TGTGCCAGCTCATCAGCGGGGGGCAGGGTCACAGATACGCAGTATTTT.

The DNA for the CDR3 is TGTGCCAGCAGCTCCCGAGGTGGGGGCCTCAATGAGCAGTTCTTC. Amino acids: CASSSRGGGLNEQFF. The chain uses TRBV7-3 and TRBJ2-1; tentatively, D is TRBD1 (6 bases). Germline V gene lookup returns CDR1 SGHTA and CDR2 FQGTGA. This CDR3 contains 15 residues. Trimming removed 4 bases at V and 6 bases at J, with 16 bases between.

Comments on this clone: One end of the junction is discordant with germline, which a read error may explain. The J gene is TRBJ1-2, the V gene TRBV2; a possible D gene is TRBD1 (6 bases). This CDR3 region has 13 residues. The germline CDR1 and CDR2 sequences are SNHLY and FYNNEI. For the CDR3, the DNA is TGTGCCAGCAGCGAAGCAGGGGATGGGGGCTACACCTTC. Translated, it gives CASSEAGDGGYTF.